This T cell receptor (beta chain) appears in the sequencing data of a study of memory CD4+ T cells and cytomegalovirus serostatus. The sort gate was single viable CD3+CD4+CD8-CD45RO+ cells for memory CD4+ T cells. CMV serostatus came from serum IgG against pp150, pp28, p38, p52. In the authors' workflow: After removing out-of-frame reads, around 2,000,000 distinct TCRbeta sequences remained. Profiling relied on immunoSEQ multiplex PCR, and the TCRdb table lists in-frame clones only, not all of them. That table supplies the V and J calls and clone size; D and trimming were determined from the DNA. The sample consists of about 60,000 clones, more than 70% of them appearing once. The CDR3 totals 18 residues. The ends lost 7 bases at V and 4 bases at J; junction bases unmatched: 18. Germline V CDR1 and CDR2: ENHRY, SYGVKD.

V and J are TRBV10-3 and TRBJ2-2, with TRBD2 matching 7 bases. This receptor was identified in an adult in good health and CMV-seronegative. Material: memory CD4+ T cells from blood. The CDR3 DNA follows: TGTGCCATCAAGACTCGTGGCGGACTAGACGGCCGCACCGGGGAGCTGTTTTTT. Translating it yields CAIKTRGGLDGRTGELFF.